This T cell receptor (beta chain) was observed in a study of blood T cells in healthy people across ages. A remark on this clonotype: What it binds is unknown.

The CDR3 has 14 residues. Germline V CDR1 and CDR2: SGHAT, FQNNGV. V was cut by 3 bases and J by 3 bases, with 10 bases left in between. Study-level points and caveats: Researchers judged that diversity estimates from one million T cells fell short of true values. The long-lived group displayed more naive CD4+ cells, plus higher diversity, than the aged donors did.

With a J-beta primer mix and a sample-barcoded 5' primer, a second PCR ran about 6 to 11 cycles. The template-switch adaptor, which had 12 random nucleotides, put a tag on each cDNA molecule. All samples yielded 3 million or more CDR3-containing paired-end reads. TCRdb re-called the 5' RACE reads with MiXCR, one entry per CDR3 protein. The data contain more than 650,000 distinct CDR3 sequences, 22% of them singletons. The clonotype originates from an older man in good health. This chain uses TRBV11-2 with TRBJ2-3; D is unresolved. Sequenced: blood. The CDR3 spells CASSLFAVTDTQYF. The CDR3 DNA reads TGTGCCAGCAGCTTGTTTGCGGTTACAGATACGCAGTATTTT.